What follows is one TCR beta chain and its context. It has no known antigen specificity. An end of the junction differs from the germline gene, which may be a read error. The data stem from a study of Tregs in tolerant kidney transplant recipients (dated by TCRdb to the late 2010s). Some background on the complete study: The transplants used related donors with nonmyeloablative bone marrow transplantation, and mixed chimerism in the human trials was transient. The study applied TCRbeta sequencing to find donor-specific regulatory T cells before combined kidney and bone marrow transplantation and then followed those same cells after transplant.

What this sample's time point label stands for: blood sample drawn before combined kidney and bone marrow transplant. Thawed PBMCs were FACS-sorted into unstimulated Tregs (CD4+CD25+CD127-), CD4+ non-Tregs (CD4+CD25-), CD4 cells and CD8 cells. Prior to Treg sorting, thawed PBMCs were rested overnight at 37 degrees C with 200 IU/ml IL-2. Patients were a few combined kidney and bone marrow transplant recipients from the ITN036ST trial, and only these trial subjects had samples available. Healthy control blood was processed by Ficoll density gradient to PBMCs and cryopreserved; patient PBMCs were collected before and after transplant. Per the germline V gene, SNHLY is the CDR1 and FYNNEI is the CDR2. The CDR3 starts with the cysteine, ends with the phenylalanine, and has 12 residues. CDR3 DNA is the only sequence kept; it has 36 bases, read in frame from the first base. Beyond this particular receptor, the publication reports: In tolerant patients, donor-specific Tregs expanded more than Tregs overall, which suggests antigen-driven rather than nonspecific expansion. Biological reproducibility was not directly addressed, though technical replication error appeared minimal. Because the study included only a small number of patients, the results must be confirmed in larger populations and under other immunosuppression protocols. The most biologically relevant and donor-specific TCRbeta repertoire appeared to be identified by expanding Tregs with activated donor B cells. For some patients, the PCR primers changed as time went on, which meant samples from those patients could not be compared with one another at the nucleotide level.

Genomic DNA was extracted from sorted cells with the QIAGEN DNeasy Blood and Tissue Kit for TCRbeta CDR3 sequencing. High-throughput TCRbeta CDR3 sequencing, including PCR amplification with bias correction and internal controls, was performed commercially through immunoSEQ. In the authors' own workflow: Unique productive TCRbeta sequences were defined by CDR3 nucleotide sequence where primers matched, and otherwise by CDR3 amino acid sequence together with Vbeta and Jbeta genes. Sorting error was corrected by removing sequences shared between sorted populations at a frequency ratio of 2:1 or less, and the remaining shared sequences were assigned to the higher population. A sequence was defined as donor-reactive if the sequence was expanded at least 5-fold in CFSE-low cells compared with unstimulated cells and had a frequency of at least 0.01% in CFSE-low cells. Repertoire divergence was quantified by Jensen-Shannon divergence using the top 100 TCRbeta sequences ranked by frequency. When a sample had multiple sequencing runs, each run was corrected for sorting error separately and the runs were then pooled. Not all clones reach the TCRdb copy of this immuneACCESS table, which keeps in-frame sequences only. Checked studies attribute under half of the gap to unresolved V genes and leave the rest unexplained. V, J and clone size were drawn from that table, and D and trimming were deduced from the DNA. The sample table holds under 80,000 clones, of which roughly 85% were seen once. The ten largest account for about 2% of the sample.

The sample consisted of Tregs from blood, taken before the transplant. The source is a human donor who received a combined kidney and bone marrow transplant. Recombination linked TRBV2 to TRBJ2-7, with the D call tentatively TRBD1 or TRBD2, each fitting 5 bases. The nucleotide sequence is TGTGCCAGCACCCGGGACCGGCTGGGGAAGGACTTC. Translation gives CASTRDRLGKDF. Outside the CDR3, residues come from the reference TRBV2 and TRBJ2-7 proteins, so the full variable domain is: EPEVTQTPSHQVTQMGQEVILRCVPISNHLYFYWYRQILGQKVEFLVSFYNNEISEKSEIFDDQFSVERPDGSNFTLKIRSTKLEDSAMYFCASTRDRLGKDFGPGTRLTVT.